A selection of T cell receptor beta chains follows, all from one sample in a study of immune reconstitution after stem cell transplant in scleroderma. Via MiXCR, TCRdb re-called the RT-PCR reads, giving one row per CDR3 protein. Altogether roughly 1,500 distinct CDR3 sequences are present, around 8.6% being singletons, with the ten largest covering 13% to 15%. The biological material was taken before or after autologous hematopoietic stem cell transplantation (not recorded which). The source of these receptors is a female donor with systemic sclerosis. CDR3s include the opening cysteine and the closing phenylalanine or tryptophan. The D gene is left open where the match is weak. Clone size appears in some rows only: once, few, many, or a class for an expanded clone.

V,size,D,J,DNA,CDR3
TRBV10-3,medium-sized,.,TRBJ2-2,TGTGCCATCAGTGAGTCGGCAGTCCGTGTCACCCACACCGGGGAGCTGTTTTTT,CAISESAVRVTHTGELFF
TRBV7-6,.,.,TRBJ1-6,TGTGCCAGCAGCTTATCTTTAATTGCCGGGGCAGGGTCACCCCTCCACTTT,CASSLSLIAGAGSPLHF
TRBV2,medium-sized,TRBD1,TRBJ1-2,TGTGCCAGCAGTGAAACAGGGGGGGACTTTTATGGCTACACCTTC,CASSETGGDFYGYTF
TRBV6-5,many,.,TRBJ2-4,TGTGCCAGCAGTTACTCAACGCGGGCCAAAAACATTCAGTACTTC,CASSYSTRAKNIQYF
TRBV28,large,.,TRBJ1-1,TGTGCCAGCAGTTTGGGGAGACGCACTGAAGCTTTCTTT,CASSLGRRTEAFF
TRBV20-1,medium-sized,.,TRBJ2-1,TGCAGTGCTAGAGATATGCGGGGACCAGACAATGAGCAGTTCTTC,CSARDMRGPDNEQFF
TRBV20-1,medium-sized,.,TRBJ2-3,TGCAGTGCTAGGGTGCAGGGGTCAGATACGCAGTATTTT,CSARVQGSDTQYF
TRBV20-1,.,.,TRBJ1-3,TGCAGTGCTAGAGAGGACCAAAACACCATATATTTT,CSAREDQNTIYF
TRBV20-1,large,TRBD1,TRBJ1-1,TGCAGTGCTAGAGAGATACAGGGGATCGGCGGCACTGAAGCTTTCTTT,CSAREIQGIGGTEAFF
TRBV9,large,TRBD2,TRBJ2-3,TGTGCCAGCAGCGTAGGGTCGGGGGGGCCAATGACAGATACGCAGTATTTT,CASSVGSGGPMTDTQYF